This TCR beta chain was documented in a study of cytomegalovirus exposure and HLA in healthy donors. About the research overall: The same platform used for the 500 to 850 first-cohort repertoires was also used for the 100 to 150 validation repertoires, as a later analysis reported.

Assay: immunoSEQ multiplex PCR; the TCRdb copy retains only in-frame clones and omits some. Among 70,000 to 75,000 clones, about 94% were seen once, and the ten largest hold more than 2.5%. A note on this clone: What it recognizes is unknown.

Whole-study results and caveats: Investigators reported more than 150 TCR beta chains as tied to cytomegalovirus.

Germline CDR1 and CDR2: MNHNY and SVGAGI (reference sequence). The CDR3 is 15 amino acids. The ends were cut back, 5 bases at V and 5 bases at J, with 15 bases in the middle. The specimen was PBMCs. This TCR was recovered from a woman aged 18-29 years in good health and CMV-seropositive. The gene calls are TRBV6-6 and TRBJ2-2, with a possible D match to TRBD1 (6 bases). The CDR3 reads CASSDSGAGTGELFF. As DNA, the CDR3 is TGTGCCAGCAGTGATTCAGGGGCCGGGACCGGGGAGCTGTTTTTT.